The clone carrying this TCR beta chain is classed as medium-sized. Authors' data handling: Researchers report that nucleated cell counts were estimated from reference gene primer amplification. The repertoire was sequenced with immunoSEQ multiplex PCR; TCRdb's copy has only in-frame clones and lacks some. V, J and clone size are taken as reported in that table, and D and trimming were inferred from the DNA itself. This table has approximately 160,000 clones, around four fifths appearing once. The data derive from a study of blood T cell repertoires in COVID-19. Study-level background: COVID-19 samples from acute and convalescent phases originated in the United States, Italy and Spain. The analysed material was cDNA or gDNA that came from T cells, B-cell-depleted T cells, or PBMCs.

The origin of this receptor is a man aged 70-80 years who had recovered from COVID-19. The sample consisted of peripheral blood.

The CDR3 sequence: CASSVSLKLGGALNPEQYF. CDR3 DNA sequence: TGTGCCAGCAGCGTCAGTCTTAAGTTGGGTGGGGCCCTCAATCCCGAGCAGTACTTC. The chain carries TRBV9 and TRBJ2-7, with D maybe TRBD1 (5 bases). Germline CDR1 and CDR2: SGDLS and YYNGEE. The CDR3 sequence is 19 residues long. Trimming cost V 2 bases and J 6 bases, with 30 bases left between them.